A single sample is the source of the 3 T cell receptor beta chains below, sequenced in a study of STAT5B mutations in CD4+ large granular lymphocyte leukemia (dated by TCRdb to 2021 to 2024). The library was generated by the immunoSEQ multiplex PCR assay. What TCRdb holds here is the immuneACCESS table cut down to in-frame rearrangements. Part of the clones is not present; checked against another copy, under half of the missing clones reflect an unresolved V gene, and the others are unexplained. This sample comprises some 21,000 clones, roughly 83% of them detected only once. The ten largest account for about 0.41% of the sample. Sequenced: CD4+ T cells from blood buffy coats. The receptors were gathered from a human donor in good health.

The chain couples TRBV6-5 to TRBJ2-7; possibly TRBD2 for D (5 bases). V was cut by 0 bases and J by 2 bases, with 14 bases left in between. Germline loops: CDR1 MNHEY, CDR2 SVGAGI. This CDR3 comprises 16 residues. The CDR3 here is CASSYSIPKEAYEQYF. The CDR3 DNA follows: TGTGCCAGCAGTTACTCGATACCAAAGGAGGCCTACGAGCAGTACTTC.

This chain joins TRBV6-5 and TRBJ2-1; TRBD2 agrees at 8 bases. Trimming at V came to 4 bases and at J to 6 bases, leaving 11 bases not matched to a gene. The CDR3 contains 16 residues. Germline CDR1 is MNHEY and CDR2 is SVGAGI. Written as DNA, the CDR3 is TGTGCCAGCAGTTTAGTCGGGGGGGCGGGGATCAATGAGCAGTTCTTC. Protein product: CASSLVGGAGINEQFF.

V gene TRBV2 combines with J gene TRBJ2-1; D unclear. The germline V gene encodes CDR1 SNHLY and CDR2 FYNNEI. There are 12 residues in the CDR3. V lost 2 bases, J lost 10 bases, and 9 bases lay in between. CDR3 bases: TGTGCCAGCAGTGAACGTGGCAGAGAGCAGTTCTTC. It translates to CASSERGREQFF.